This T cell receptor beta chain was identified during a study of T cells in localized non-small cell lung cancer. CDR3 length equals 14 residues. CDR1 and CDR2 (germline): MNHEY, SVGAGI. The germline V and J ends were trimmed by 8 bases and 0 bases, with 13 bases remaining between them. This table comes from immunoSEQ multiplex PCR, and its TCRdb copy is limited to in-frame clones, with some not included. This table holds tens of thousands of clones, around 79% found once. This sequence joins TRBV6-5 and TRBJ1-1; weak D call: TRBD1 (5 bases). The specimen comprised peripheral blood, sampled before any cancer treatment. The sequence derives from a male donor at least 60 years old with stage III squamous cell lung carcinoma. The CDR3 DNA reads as TGTGCCAGCGGGAAAGACAGCTTGAACACTGAAGCTTTCTTT. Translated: CASGKDSLNTEAFF.